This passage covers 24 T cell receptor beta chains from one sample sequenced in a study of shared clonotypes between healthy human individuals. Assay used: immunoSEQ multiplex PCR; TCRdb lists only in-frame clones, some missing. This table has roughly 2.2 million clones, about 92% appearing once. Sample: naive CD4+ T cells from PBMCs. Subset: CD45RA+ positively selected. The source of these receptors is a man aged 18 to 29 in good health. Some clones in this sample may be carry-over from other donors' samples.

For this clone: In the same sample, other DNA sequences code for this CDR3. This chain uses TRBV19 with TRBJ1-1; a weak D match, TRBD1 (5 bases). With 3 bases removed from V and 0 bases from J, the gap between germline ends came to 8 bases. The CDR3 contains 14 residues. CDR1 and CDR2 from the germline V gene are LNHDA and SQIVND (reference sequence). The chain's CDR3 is CASSIGAVNTEAFF. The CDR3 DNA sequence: TGTGCCAGTAGTATTGGGGCCGTGAACACTGAAGCTTTCTTT.

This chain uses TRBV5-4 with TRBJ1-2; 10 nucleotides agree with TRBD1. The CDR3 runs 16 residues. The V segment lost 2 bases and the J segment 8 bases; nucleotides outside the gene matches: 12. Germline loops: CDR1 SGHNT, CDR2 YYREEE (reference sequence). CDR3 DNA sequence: TGTGCCAGCAGCTTACCGACAGGGGGCGCGCCGTTAGGCTACACCTTC. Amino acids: CASSLPTGGAPLGYTF.

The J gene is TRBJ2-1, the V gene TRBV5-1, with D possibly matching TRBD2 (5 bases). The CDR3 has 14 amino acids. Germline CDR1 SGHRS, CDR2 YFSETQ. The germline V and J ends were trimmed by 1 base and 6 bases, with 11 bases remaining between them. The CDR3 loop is CASSLPGSGNEQFF. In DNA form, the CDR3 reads TGCGCCAGCAGCTTGCCGGGGTCGGGCAATGAGCAGTTCTTC.

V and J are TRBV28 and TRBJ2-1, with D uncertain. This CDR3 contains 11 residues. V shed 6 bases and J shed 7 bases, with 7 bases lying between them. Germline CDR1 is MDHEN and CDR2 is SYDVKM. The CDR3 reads CASRLRNEQFF. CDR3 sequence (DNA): TGTGCCAGCAGGCTACGTAATGAGCAGTTCTTC.

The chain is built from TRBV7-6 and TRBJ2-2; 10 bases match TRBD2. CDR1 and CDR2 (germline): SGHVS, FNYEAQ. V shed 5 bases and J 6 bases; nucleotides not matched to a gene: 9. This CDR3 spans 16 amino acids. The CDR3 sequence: CASSNIAGGVPGELFF. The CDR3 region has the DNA TGTGCCAGCAGCAACATAGCGGGAGGTGTCCCCGGGGAGCTGTTTTTT.

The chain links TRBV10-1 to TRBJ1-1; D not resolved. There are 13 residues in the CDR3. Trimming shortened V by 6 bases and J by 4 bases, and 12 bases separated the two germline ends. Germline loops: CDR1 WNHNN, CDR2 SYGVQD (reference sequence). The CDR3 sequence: CASSVMGSTEAFF. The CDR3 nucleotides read TGCGCCAGCAGCGTGATGGGGAGCACTGAAGCTTTCTTT.

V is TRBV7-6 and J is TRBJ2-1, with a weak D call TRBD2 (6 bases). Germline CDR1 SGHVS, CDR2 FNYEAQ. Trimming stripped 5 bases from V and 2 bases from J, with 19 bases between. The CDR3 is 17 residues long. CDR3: CASSPRLSGGTYNEQFF. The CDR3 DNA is TGTGCCAGCAGCCCTCGGCTTAGCGGAGGTACCTACAATGAGCAGTTCTTC.

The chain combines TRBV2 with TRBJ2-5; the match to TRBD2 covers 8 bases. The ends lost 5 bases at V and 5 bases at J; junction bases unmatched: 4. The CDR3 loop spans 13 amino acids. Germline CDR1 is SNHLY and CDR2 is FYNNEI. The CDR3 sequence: CASSLAGWETQYF. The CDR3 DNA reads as TGTGCCAGCAGTCTAGCGGGCTGGGAGACCCAGTACTTC.

The CDR3 loop reads CASSLREGDSYNEQFF. The CDR3 DNA reads TGTGCCAGCAGCTTAAGGGAGGGAGACTCCTACAATGAGCAGTTCTTC. V usage is TRBV7-2 and J usage is TRBJ2-1, with 7 nucleotides matching TRBD2. The CDR3 is made up of 16 amino acids. The germline gives CDR1 SGHTA, CDR2 FQGNSA. With 2 bases clipped from V and 0 bases from J, the junction kept 4 bases outside the gene matches.

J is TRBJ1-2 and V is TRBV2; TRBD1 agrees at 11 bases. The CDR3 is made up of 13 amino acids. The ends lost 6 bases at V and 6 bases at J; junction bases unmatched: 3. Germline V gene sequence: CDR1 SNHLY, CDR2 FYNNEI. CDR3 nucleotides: TGTGCCAGCAGCGGGACAGGGGGTCATGGCTACACCTTC. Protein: CASSGTGGHGYTF.

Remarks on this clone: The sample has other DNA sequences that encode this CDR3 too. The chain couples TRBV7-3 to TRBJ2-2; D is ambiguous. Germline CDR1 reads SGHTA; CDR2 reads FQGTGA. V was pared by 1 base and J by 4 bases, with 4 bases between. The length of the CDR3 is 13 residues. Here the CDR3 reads CASSLRATGELFF. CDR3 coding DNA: TGTGCCAGCAGCTTAAGGGCCACCGGGGAGCTGTTTTTT.

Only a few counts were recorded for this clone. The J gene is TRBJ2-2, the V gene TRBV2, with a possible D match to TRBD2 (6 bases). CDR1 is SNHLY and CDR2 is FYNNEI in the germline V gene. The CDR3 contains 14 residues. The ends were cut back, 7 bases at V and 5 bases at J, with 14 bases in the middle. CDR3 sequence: CASNPGRRTGELFF. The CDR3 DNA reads TGTGCCAGCAATCCGGGGAGGAGGACCGGGGAGCTGTTTTTT.

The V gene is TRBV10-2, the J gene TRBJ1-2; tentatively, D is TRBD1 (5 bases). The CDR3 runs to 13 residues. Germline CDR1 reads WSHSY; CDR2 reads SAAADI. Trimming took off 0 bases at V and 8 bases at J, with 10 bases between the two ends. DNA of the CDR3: TGCGCCAGCAGTGAGTCGGGGGGTCGGGGCTACACCTTC. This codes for CASSESGGRGYTF.

The DNA for the CDR3 is TGTGCCAGCAGGACACTAGCGGGAGTTCCTGGTTGGGAGACCCAGTACTTC. Amino acids: CASRTLAGVPGWETQYF. The genes are TRBV28 and TRBJ2-5; 11 bases align to TRBD2. Losses at the gene ends were 6 bases for V and 5 bases for J; bases not matched to a gene: 14. Germline loops: CDR1 MDHEN, CDR2 SYDVKM. The CDR3 has 17 residues.

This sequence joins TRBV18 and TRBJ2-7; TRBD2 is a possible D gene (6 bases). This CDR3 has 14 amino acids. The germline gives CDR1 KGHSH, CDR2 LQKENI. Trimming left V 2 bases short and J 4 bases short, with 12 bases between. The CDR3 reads CASSPSGVPYEQYF. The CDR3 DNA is TGTGCCAGCTCACCATCGGGGGTGCCGTACGAGCAGTACTTC.

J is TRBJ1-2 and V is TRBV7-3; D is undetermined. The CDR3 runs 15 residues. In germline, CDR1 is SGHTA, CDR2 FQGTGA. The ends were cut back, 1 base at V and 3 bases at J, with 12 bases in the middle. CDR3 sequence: CASSLIGQEDYGYTF. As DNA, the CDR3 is TGTGCCAGCAGCTTAATTGGGCAAGAGGACTATGGCTACACCTTC.

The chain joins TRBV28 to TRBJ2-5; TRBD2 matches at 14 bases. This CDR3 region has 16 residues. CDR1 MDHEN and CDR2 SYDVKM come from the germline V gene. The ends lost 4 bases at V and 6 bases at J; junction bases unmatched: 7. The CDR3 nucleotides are TGTGCCAGCAGTTCCGCCGGGACTAGCGGGAGTAAGACCCAGTACTTC. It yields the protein CASSSAGTSGSKTQYF. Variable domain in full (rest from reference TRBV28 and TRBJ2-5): DVKVTQSSRYLVKRTGEKVFLECVQDMDHENMFWYRQDPGLGLRLIYFSYDVKMKEKGDIPEGYSVSREKKERFSLILESASTNQTSMYLCASSSAGTSGSKTQYFGPGTRLLVL.

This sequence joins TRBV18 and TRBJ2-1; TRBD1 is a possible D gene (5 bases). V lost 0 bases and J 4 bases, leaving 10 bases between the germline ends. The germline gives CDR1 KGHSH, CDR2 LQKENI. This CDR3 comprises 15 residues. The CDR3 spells CASSPPRTLYNEQFF. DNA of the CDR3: TGTGCCAGCTCACCACCGCGGACACTATACAATGAGCAGTTCTTC.

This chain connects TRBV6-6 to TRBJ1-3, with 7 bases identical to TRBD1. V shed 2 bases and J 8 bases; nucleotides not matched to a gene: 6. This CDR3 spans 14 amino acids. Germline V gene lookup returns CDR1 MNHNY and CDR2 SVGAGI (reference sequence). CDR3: CASSYTLRGDTIYF. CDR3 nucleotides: TGTGCCAGCAGTTACACCCTCAGGGGGGACACCATATATTTT.

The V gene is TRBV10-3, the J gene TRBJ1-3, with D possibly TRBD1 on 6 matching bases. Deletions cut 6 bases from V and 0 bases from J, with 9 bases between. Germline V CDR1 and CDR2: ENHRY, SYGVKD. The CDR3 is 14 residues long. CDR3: CAISTGSSGNTIYF. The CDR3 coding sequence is TGTGCCATCAGCACAGGGAGCTCTGGAAACACCATATATTTT.

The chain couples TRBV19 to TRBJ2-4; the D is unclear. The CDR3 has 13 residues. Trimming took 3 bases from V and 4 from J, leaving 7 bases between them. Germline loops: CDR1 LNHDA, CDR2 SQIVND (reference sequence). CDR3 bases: TGTGCCAGTAGTATCACGGATAAAAACATTCAGTACTTC. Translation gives CASSITDKNIQYF. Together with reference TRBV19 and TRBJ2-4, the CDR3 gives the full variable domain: DGGITQSPKYLFRKEGQNVTLSCEQNLNHDAMYWYRQDPGQGLRLIYYSQIVNDFQKGDIAEGYSVSREKKESFPLTVTSAQKNPTAFYLCASSITDKNIQYFGAGTRLSVL.

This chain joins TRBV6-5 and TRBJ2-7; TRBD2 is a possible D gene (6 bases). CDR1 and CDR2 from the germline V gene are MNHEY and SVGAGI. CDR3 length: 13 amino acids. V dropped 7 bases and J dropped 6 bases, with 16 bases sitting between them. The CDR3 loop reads CASTLGQGGEQYF. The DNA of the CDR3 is TGTGCCAGCACTCTGGGGCAGGGAGGCGAGCAGTACTTC.

The CDR3 DNA reads TGTGCCAGCAGAAAAGGGATTCAGTCGAACACTGAAGCTTTCTTT. Amino acid sequence: CASRKGIQSNTEAFF. V and J are TRBV7-9 and TRBJ1-1; D is ambiguous. In germline, CDR1 is SEHNR, CDR2 FQNEAQ (reference sequence). The CDR3 sequence is 15 residues long. V lost 6 bases, J lost 1 base, and 15 bases lay in between.

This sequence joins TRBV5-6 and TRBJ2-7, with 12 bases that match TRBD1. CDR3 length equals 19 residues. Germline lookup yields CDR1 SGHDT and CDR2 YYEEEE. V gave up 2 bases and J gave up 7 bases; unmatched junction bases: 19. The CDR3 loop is CASSFSPGQGAPGSREQYF. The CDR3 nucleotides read TGTGCCAGCAGCTTCTCACCGGGACAGGGGGCTCCTGGGAGTCGGGAGCAGTACTTC.